One T cell receptor (beta chain) is described in this entry. Sequencing used immunoSEQ multiplex PCR; TCRdb keeps in-frame clones, though not all of them. The table includes roughly 88,000 clones, roughly 80% detected once. The data were obtained in a study of blood T cell repertoires in COVID-19. The receptor comes from an elderly woman with acute or convalescent COVID-19. The sample taken for sequencing was peripheral blood.

The DNA for the CDR3 is TGTGCCAGCAAATTACGACTAGCGGGGTTGGAGACCCAGTACTTC. Amino acids: CASKLRLAGLETQYF. V gene TRBV3-1 (or the pseudogene TRBV3-2) combines with J gene TRBJ2-5; the match to TRBD2 covers 11 bases. Germline CDR1 and CDR2: LGHDT and YNNKEL (reference sequence). V shed 7 bases, J shed 5 bases, and the junction held 9 bases outside the gene matches. CDR3 length: 15 residues.